Below are 24 T cell receptor beta chains sequenced from a single sample in a study of blood T cells in healthy people across ages. PCR was performed a second time for roughly 7 to 12 cycles using a sample-barcoded 5' primer and a J-beta primer mix. TCRdb re-analysed the 5' RACE reads in MiXCR, keeping a single row per CDR3 protein. The sample carries around 650,000 distinct CDR3 sequences, roughly 32% recorded once. Sequenced sample: blood. The receptors derive from a woman of 80 years or more in good health.

The chain has TRBV10-3 and TRBJ1-6, with unresolved D. The CDR3 extends over 15 amino acids. Germline-derived CDR1 and CDR2 are ENHRY and SYGVKD. V gave up 0 bases and J gave up 1 base, with 4 bases separating them. This CDR3 is CAISESLSYNSPLHF. CDR3 bases: TGTGCCATCAGTGAGTCGCTGTCCTATAATTCACCCCTCCACTTT.

A word on this clonotype: A much larger clone is a single base away; this may be a read error. The chain links TRBV7-2 to TRBJ1-2; D might be TRBD1 (5 bases). Per germline, CDR1 SGHTA and CDR2 FQGNSA. CDR3 length: 14 amino acids. This CDR3 reads CANSLGPGPYGYTF. The CDR3, as DNA: TGTGCCAACAGCTTAGGGCCGGGGCCCTATGGCTACACCTTC.

Notes on this clonotype: A much bigger clone sits one base away, suggesting this may be a read error. V gene TRBV4-1 combines with J gene TRBJ2-5, with a possible D match to TRBD2 (5 bases). Near its end, the DNA agrees better with TRBJ2-7, so the J call may be wrong. The CDR3 totals 13 residues. CDR1 MGHRA and CDR2 YSYEKL come from the germline V gene. The CDR3 DNA reads TGCGCCAACAGCCAAGTGGCGGGTTACGAGCAGTACTTC. Its protein is CANSQVAGYEQYF.

A note on this clonotype: Just one base apart from a much larger clone, this may be a read error. This chain links TRBV2 with TRBJ2-1; perhaps D is TRBD1 or TRBD2 (6 bases each). This CDR3 is 15 amino acids long. The V end lost 6 bases, the J end lost 4 bases, and 16 bases lay between the germline ends. The germline gives CDR1 SNHLY, CDR2 FYNNEI. DNA for the CDR3: TGTGCCAGCAGCGATATGGGGGGCCCTTACAATGAGCAGTTCTTC. This translates into CASSDMGGPYNEQFF.

The DNA of the CDR3 is TGTGCCAGTAGTATAACGACTACGAACACCGGGGAGCTGTTTTTT. This encodes CASSITTTNTGELFF. The chain combines TRBV19 with TRBJ2-2; D perhaps matches TRBD2 (5 bases). V lost 2 bases and J 0 bases, leaving 7 bases between the germline ends. The germline gives CDR1 LNHDA, CDR2 SQIVND (reference sequence). The CDR3 extends over 15 amino acids. Using reference TRBV19 and TRBJ2-2 for the parts outside the CDR3, the full variable domain is DGGITQSPKYLFRKEGQNVTLSCEQNLNHDAMYWYRQDPGQGLRLIYYSQIVNDFQKGDIAEGYSVSREKKESFPLTVTSAQKNPTAFYLCASSITTTNTGELFFGEGSRLTVL.

The V call is TRBV6-2 or TRBV6-3, the J call TRBJ1-1; 10 bases are a match to TRBD1. The CDR3 runs 13 residues. The trim removed 6 bases at V and 5 bases at J, leaving 3 bases unmatched. Germline CDR1 MNHEY, CDR2 SVGEGT. This CDR3 reads CASRTGGFTEAFF. CDR3 in DNA: TGTGCCAGCAGGACAGGGGGCTTTACTGAAGCTTTCTTT.

This clonotype has more than one count but fewer than ten. A much larger clonotype is one base distant, so this may be a read error. The chain recombines TRBV6-6 with TRBJ2-7; D remains ambiguous. CDR3 length equals 14 residues. Deletions cut 8 bases from V and 3 bases from J, with 17 bases between. Germline V gives CDR1 MNHNY, CDR2 SVGAGI (reference sequence). The chain's CDR3 is CASSWTAIYYEQYF. The CDR3 DNA follows: TGTGCCAGCTCCTGGACGGCAATTTACTACGAGCAGTACTTC.

This clonotype was counted many times. This sequence may be a read error, since a much larger clone differs from it by one base. The chain couples TRBV6-2 or TRBV6-3 to TRBJ2-5; D ambiguous. Germline lookup yields CDR1 MNHEY and CDR2 SVGEGT. V was pared by 0 bases and J by 2 bases, with 16 bases between. This CDR3 contains 17 residues. The CDR3 sequence: CASSYSGCGAGQETQYF. The CDR3 DNA follows: TGTGCCAGCAGTTACTCGGGATGTGGCGCCGGGCAAGAGACCCAGTACTTC.

There are a few counts of this clonotype. This may arise from a read error, as a much more abundant clone is one base away. The genes are TRBV5-1 and TRBJ2-7; possibly TRBD1 or TRBD2 for D (5 bases each). Trimming removed 4 bases at V and 3 bases at J, with 14 bases between. In germline, CDR1 is SGHRS, CDR2 YFSETQ. There are 14 residues in the CDR3. CDR3 region: CASSPRDGCYEQYF. CDR3 nucleotides: TGCGCCAGCAGCCCCAGGGACGGCTGCTACGAGCAGTACTTC.

The chain is built from TRBV5-6 and TRBJ1-1; D gene unclear. The germline V gene has CDR1 SGHDT and CDR2 YYEEEE. The V end was cut by 6 bases, the J end by 0 bases, with 15 bases between. CDR3 length equals 15 residues. The CDR3 loop is CASTQRVRMNTEAFF. DNA of the CDR3: TGTGCCAGCACGCAGAGAGTTCGTATGAACACTGAAGCTTTCTTT.

This clonotype was counted a few times. J is TRBJ2-5 and V is TRBV2; D is undetermined. The CDR3 is 11 amino acids. The V and J ends lost 2 bases and 13 bases respectively, with 11 bases between them. CDR1 and CDR2 from the germline V gene are SNHLY and FYNNEI. The CDR3 spells CASSEKFLGYF. CDR3 DNA: TGTGCCAGCAGTGAAAAATTTCTTGGGTACTTC.

The gene calls are TRBV29-1 and TRBJ2-3; possibly TRBD1 for D (5 bases). Germline assignment: CDR1 SQVTM and CDR2 ANQGSEA. Trimming cost V 8 bases and J 2 bases, with 11 bases left between them. This CDR3 has 12 amino acids. The CDR3 coding sequence is TGCAGCCTACAGGATGTCACAGATACGCAGTATTTT. This codes for CSLQDVTDTQYF.

This clonotype was seen many times. The chain carries TRBV7-9 and TRBJ1-2; D perhaps matches TRBD1 (5 bases). V was trimmed by 3 bases and J by 2 bases, leaving 16 bases between them. The CDR3 has 16 amino acids. Germline lookup yields CDR1 SEHNR and CDR2 FQNEAQ (reference sequence). CDR3 residues: CASSFFSTGGNYGYTF. CDR3 in DNA: TGTGCCAGCAGCTTCTTCTCGACGGGGGGAAACTATGGCTACACCTTC.

In this sample, this clonotype turned up many times. The V call is TRBV29-1, the J call TRBJ2-3; D is undetermined. In germline, CDR1 is SQVTM, CDR2 ANQGSEA. V was pared by 4 bases and J by 1 base, with 6 bases between. The CDR3 has 12 residues. CDR3: CSVVEGTDTQYF. Written as DNA, the CDR3 is TGCAGCGTTGTTGAAGGCACAGATACGCAGTATTTT.

This clonotype came up once. This chain connects TRBV6-1 to TRBJ1-4; D is uncertain. Germline V gene sequence: CDR1 MNHNS, CDR2 SASEGT. CDR3 length: 12 amino acids. The ends were cut back, 0 bases at V and 8 bases at J, with 4 bases in the middle. The CDR3 DNA follows: TGTGCCAGCAGTGAAGCGGTAGAAAAACTGTTTTTT. This codes for CASSEAVEKLFF.

The V call is TRBV12-3 or TRBV12-4, the J call TRBJ2-3; D possibly matches TRBD1 or TRBD2 (5 bases each). The CDR3 loop spans 14 amino acids. The V end was cut by 7 bases, the J end by 2 bases, with 13 bases between. As DNA, the CDR3 is TGTGCCAGCAAGGGGACCTCCGCCACAGATACGCAGTATTTT. It codes for CASKGTSATDTQYF.

This clonotype was observed many times. J is TRBJ1-1 and V is TRBV29-1, with D possibly matching TRBD1 (5 bases). CDR3 length equals 14 residues. Germline lookup yields CDR1 SQVTM and CDR2 ANQGSEA. Trimming removed 7 bases at V and 10 bases at J, with 25 bases between. For the CDR3, the DNA is TGCAGCGACCTGAAAGCTGGGACGGATCCAAGAGCTTTCTTT. Amino acids: CSDLKAGTDPRAFF.

Ten or more counts support this clonotype. This rearrangement joins TRBV10-3 to TRBJ2-7, with 8 bases matching TRBD2. The germline CDR1 and CDR2 sequences are ENHRY and SYGVKD. CDR3 length: 15 residues. Unmatched junction bases numbered 5, after V lost 3 bases and J lost 1 base. CDR3 in amino acids: CAISDLERGSYEQYF. CDR3 DNA: TGTGCCATCAGTGACCTCGAGCGGGGGTCCTACGAGCAGTACTTC.

About this clonotype itself: Germline and junction disagree at one end, which may indicate a read error. This chain uses TRBV20-1 with TRBJ2-3; 11 bases line up with TRBD2. Germline CDR1 reads DFQATT; CDR2 reads SNEGSKA (reference sequence). The CDR3 has 18 residues. CDR3 in amino acids: CSAIPAGLAGGSTDAQYF. The CDR3 bases are TGCAGTGCTATTCCGGCTGGGCTAGCGGGGGGAAGCACAGATGCGCAGTATTTT.

CDR3 sequence: CASSYPRLISYNEQFF. DNA of the CDR3: TGTGCCAGCAGTTACCCCCGACTAATCTCCTACAATGAGCAGTTCTTC. The chain employs TRBV6-2 or TRBV6-3 and TRBJ2-1, with a possible D match to TRBD2 (5 bases). Trimming left V 2 bases short and J 0 bases short, with 11 bases between. This CDR3 is 16 amino acids long. The V gene's germline CDR1 is MNHEY and CDR2 SVGEGT.

As concerns this clonotype: The germline gene is not matched at one end of the junction; a read error may be the cause. The chain employs TRBV27 and TRBJ1-2; D is ambiguous. CDR1 is MNHEY, CDR2 SMNVEV, per germline (reference sequence). The CDR3 extends over 11 amino acids. CDR3 nucleotides: TGTGTCAGCACAGACGGTTATGGCTACACCTTC. Its protein product is CVSTDGYGYTF.

This clonotype appeared many times. The CDR3 DNA reads as TGCAGTGCTAGAGATCTCGACCGGACCCTTCAAGAGACCCAGTACTTC. The encoded protein is CSARDLDRTLQETQYF. The J gene is TRBJ2-5, the V gene TRBV20-1; D is unclear. CDR1 is DFQATT and CDR2 is SNEGSKA in the germline V gene (reference sequence). This CDR3 is 16 amino acids long. V lost 0 bases to trimming and J lost 2 bases, with 16 bases between them.

This clonotype appeared many times. The rearrangement uses TRBV12-5 and TRBJ2-5; 9 nucleotides align to TRBD1. CDR3 size: 13 residues. Germline trimming cut 6 bases from V and 5 bases from J; bases unmatched to any gene: 4. Germline CDR1 reads LGHNT; CDR2 reads FRNRAP. CDR3 protein: CASGPTGGETQYF. The CDR3 DNA reads as TGTGCTAGTGGCCCTACAGGGGGCGAGACCCAGTACTTC.

A note on this clonotype: Since a much larger clone is just one base distant, this may be a read error. V and J are TRBV6-6 and TRBJ1-2, with D hard to call. Germline V gene data show CDR1 as MNHNY and CDR2 as SVGAGI (reference sequence). Trimming removed 4 bases from V and 6 bases from J, with 15 bases in between. CDR3 length: 14 residues. The CDR3 DNA follows: TGTGCCAGCAGTTGGAGCGACTCCCCCCATGGCTACACCTTC. It encodes CASSWSDSPHGYTF.